What follows is one T cell receptor (beta chain) and its context. The antigen is unknown. The CDR3 runs to 14 residues. Trimming shortened V by 0 bases and J by 5 bases, and 8 bases separated the two germline ends. CDR1 SGHRS and CDR2 YFSETQ come from the germline V gene. Tagging with unique molecular identifiers was a feature of the TCR beta cDNA libraries. TCRdb itself ran the PCR reads through MiXCR, one entry per CDR3 protein. The profile shows 450,000 or so distinct CDR3 sequences, less than 45% of them singletons. This entry comes from a study of post-analysis software for immune sequencing data. Study in general: Courses of disease covered relapsing-remitting, secondary progressive and progressive-relapsing multiple sclerosis. General study points: Patients used about five TRBV segments, including TRBV5-6, TRBV5-1 and TRBV20-1, more often than controls. Batch-mates among the samples co-clustered strongly by F measure.

Sequencing used blood. The clonotype comes from a girl aged 5-17 years with multiple sclerosis. The chain combines TRBV5-1 with TRBJ1-4; the D is unclear. For the CDR3, the DNA is TGCGCCAGCAGCTTGGATAGCAAGAATGAAAAACTGTTTTTT. Amino acid sequence: CASSLDSKNEKLFF.